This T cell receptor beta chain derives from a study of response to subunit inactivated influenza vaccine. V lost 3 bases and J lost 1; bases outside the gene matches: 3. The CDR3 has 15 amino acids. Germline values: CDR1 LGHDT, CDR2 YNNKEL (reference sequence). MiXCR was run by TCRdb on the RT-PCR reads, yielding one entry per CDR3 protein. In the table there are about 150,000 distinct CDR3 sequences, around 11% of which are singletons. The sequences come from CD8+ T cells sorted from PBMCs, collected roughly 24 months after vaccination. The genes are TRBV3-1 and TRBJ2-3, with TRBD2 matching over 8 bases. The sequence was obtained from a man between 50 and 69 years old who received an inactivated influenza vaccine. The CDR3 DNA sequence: TGTGCCAGCAGCCATGGACTAGCCGGCACAGATACGCAGTATTTT. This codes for CASSHGLAGTDTQYF.